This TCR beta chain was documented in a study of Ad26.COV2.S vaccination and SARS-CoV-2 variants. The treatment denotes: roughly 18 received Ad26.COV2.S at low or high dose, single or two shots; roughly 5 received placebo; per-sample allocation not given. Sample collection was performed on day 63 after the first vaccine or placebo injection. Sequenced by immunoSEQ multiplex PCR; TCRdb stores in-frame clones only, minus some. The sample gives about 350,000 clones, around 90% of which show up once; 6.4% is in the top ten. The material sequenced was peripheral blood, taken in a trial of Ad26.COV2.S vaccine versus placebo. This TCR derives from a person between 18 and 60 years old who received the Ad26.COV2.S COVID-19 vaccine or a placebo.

The CDR3, as DNA: TGCGCCAACCCGACGAATGATGGCTACACCTTC. Protein: CANPTNDGYTF. The V and J genes are TRBV10-1 and TRBJ1-2; no clear D gene. The CDR3 spans 11 residues. CDR1 is WNHNN, CDR2 SYGVQD, per germline (reference sequence). Trimming took off 10 bases at V and 6 bases at J, with 12 bases between the two ends.